Following are 9 T cell receptor beta chains from one sample sequenced in a study of shared clonotypes between healthy human individuals. Clones were read by immunoSEQ multiplex PCR, and TCRdb kept only the in-frame ones, dropping some. The data hold around 690,000 clones, with roughly 91% observed a single time. The sample was memory CD8+ T cells from PBMCs. The sample's subset: CD45RO+ cells pooled with CCR7-negative TemRA cells. The receptors come from a man in his late teens or twenties in good health. Some clones in this sample may be carry-over from other donors' samples.

The chain carries TRBV27 and TRBJ1-3; D uncertain. Trimming shortened V by 6 bases and J by 0 bases, and 18 bases separated the two germline ends. The CDR3 extends over 17 amino acids. Germline values: CDR1 MNHEY, CDR2 SMNVEV (reference sequence). The CDR3 reads CASSQRFGQISGNTIYF. The CDR3 nucleotides read TGTGCCAGCAGCCAAAGGTTTGGGCAGATCTCTGGAAACACCATATATTTT.

The rearrangement joins TRBV5-1 to TRBJ2-5, with 7 bases identical to TRBD2. Looked up from germline, CDR1 is SGHRS and CDR2 is YFSETQ. J was trimmed by 4 bases and V by 3 bases; bases with no gene match: 9. The CDR3 length is 15 residues. In DNA form, the CDR3 reads TGCGCCAGCAGCTCCGGACGGGAGCGGGGAGAGACCCAGTACTTC. The encoded protein is CASSSGRERGETQYF.

A single count supports this clone. This chain links TRBV7-3 with TRBJ2-7; weak D call: TRBD2 (5 bases). The V gene lost 2 bases and the J gene lost 2 bases, with 13 bases spanning the gap. The germline V gene has CDR1 SGHTA and CDR2 FQGTGA. This CDR3 spans 15 amino acids. CDR3 DNA sequence: TGTGCCAGCAGCTTAGAAAGGAGCGGCGCCTACGAGCAGTACTTC. Translating gives CASSLERSGAYEQYF.

J is TRBJ1-2 and V is TRBV11-2; perhaps TRBD1 as D (6 bases). V was cut by 6 bases and J by 0 bases, with 14 bases left in between. The CDR3 contains 15 residues. Germline V lookup: CDR1 SGHAT, CDR2 FQNNGV. In DNA form, the CDR3 reads TGTGCCAGCAGACCCACAGGGAACTCTAACTATGGCTACACCTTC. Amino acid sequence: CASRPTGNSNYGYTF.

The chain recombines TRBV6-5 with TRBJ2-7, with D possibly being TRBD2 (6 bases). Germline CDR1 MNHEY, CDR2 SVGAGI. The V gene lost 1 base and the J gene lost 3 bases, with 10 bases spanning the gap. CDR3 length equals 14 residues. CDR3 sequence: CASSYYKGGYEQYF. The CDR3 region has the DNA TGTGCCAGCAGTTACTACAAGGGAGGCTACGAGCAGTACTTC.

The chain carries TRBV9 and TRBJ2-1; possibly TRBD2 for D (7 bases). Trimming left V 9 bases short and J 0 bases short, with 10 bases between. Germline CDR1 SGDLS, CDR2 YYNGEE. The CDR3 has 13 amino acids. CDR3 loop: CATGGPSYNEQFF. CDR3 nucleotides: TGTGCCACCGGGGGGCCCTCCTACAATGAGCAGTTCTTC.

This chain links TRBV7-9 with TRBJ2-2; D is undetermined. Germline CDR1 and CDR2: SEHNR and FQNEAQ (reference sequence). V lost 8 bases, J lost 1 base, and 8 bases lay in between. The CDR3 length is 13 residues. CDR3 sequence (DNA): TGTGCCAGCCGCCCCCTGAACACCGGGGAGCTGTTTTTT. This encodes CASRPLNTGELFF.

This chain links TRBV5-8 with TRBJ1-5, with D possibly being TRBD1 (6 bases). CDR3 length: 14 residues. Germline CDR1 reads SGHTS; CDR2 reads YDEGEE. V lost 0 bases, J lost 7 bases, and 11 bases lay in between. Written as DNA, the CDR3 is TGTGCCAGCAGCTTGGGGGGGGGCAGGCAGCCCCAGCATTTT. Translation gives CASSLGGGRQPQHF.

The chain employs TRBV2 and TRBJ2-1, with 8 bases matching TRBD2. Germline V gene lookup returns CDR1 SNHLY and CDR2 FYNNEI. Germline trimming cut 9 bases from V and 7 bases from J; bases unmatched to any gene: 11. The CDR3 contains 14 residues. CDR3 DNA sequence: TGTGCCAGTGTCCCCGGGGGGGGAGGGAATGAGCAGTTCTTC. Translation gives CASVPGGGGNEQFF.